This entry describes one T cell receptor beta chain. No antigen is known for it. Following culture for more than 9 days, CD4+ T cells were isolated. This entry comes from a study of vaccination effects on CD4 cells after COVID-19. Sequenced by immunoSEQ multiplex PCR; TCRdb stores in-frame clones only, minus some. The data contain 40,000 to 55,000 clones, roughly 72% of them seen just once; the ten biggest clones take up roughly 8.6%. The CDR3 is made up of 14 amino acids. From germline, CDR1 is SGHRS and CDR2 YFSETQ. V was trimmed by 3 bases and J by 4 bases, leaving 11 bases between them. The receptor was isolated from a human donor who had a prior SARS-CoV-2 infection. The sample was CD4+ T cells from PBMCs cultured without peptide, taken before COVID-19 vaccination. The V call is TRBV5-1, the J call TRBJ1-3; TRBD1 might be the D (6 bases). CDR3: CASSSGGAGNTIYF. Here the CDR3 DNA reads TGCGCCAGCAGCTCCGGGGGCGCCGGAAACACCATATATTTT. Filled out from reference TRBV5-1 and TRBJ1-3, the complete variable domain reads KAGVTQTPRYLIKTRGQQVTLSCSPISGHRSVSWYQQTPGQGLQFLFEYFSETQRNKGNFPGRFSGRQFSNSRSEMNVSTLELGDSALYLCASSSGGAGNTIYFGEGSWLTVV.